The rows below give T cell receptor beta chains drawn from one sample of a study of CD8+ T cells in alopecia areata. Clones were sequenced by immunoSEQ multiplex PCR, and TCRdb holds only the in-frame ones, with some missing. Among 75,000 to 100,000 clones listed, roughly two fifths were seen once. The sequencing sample was made of CD4+ T cells sorted from blood. These receptors all stem from a human donor with alopecia areata. Each CDR3 is given with its conserved first and last residue. Each record gives: clone size, V gene, D gene, J gene, CDR3 protein, CDR3 DNA. The D gene is left open where the match is weak. Size is stated for part of the rows, as once, few or many counts, or as a class when the clone is expanded.

>.|TRBV5-1|.|TRBJ2-1
CASSLVNNEQFF
TGCGCCAGCAGCTTGGTAAACAATGAGCAGTTCTTC
>.|TRBV25-1|TRBD1|TRBJ2-3
CASSDTGADTQYF
TGTGCCAGCAGTGATACAGGGGCAGATACGCAGTATTTT
>.|TRBV30|TRBD1|TRBJ2-1
CAWRQGSYNEQFF
TGTGCCTGGCGACAGGGGTCCTACAATGAGCAGTTCTTC
>.|TRBV29-1|.|TRBJ1-1
CSVDESGWGVAFF
TGCAGCGTTGACGAGTCAGGCTGGGGAGTAGCTTTCTTT
>.|TRBV29-1|TRBD1|TRBJ2-3
CSVRQGGTDTQYF
TGCAGCGTCCGACAGGGTGGGACAGATACGCAGTATTTT
>few|TRBV4-3|.|TRBJ1-1
CASSQDWHLGAFF
TGCGCCAGCAGCCAAGATTGGCACCTCGGGGCTTTCTTT
>.|TRBV5-1|TRBD2|TRBJ2-7
CASRREYEQYF
TGCGCCAGCAGGCGGGAGTACGAGCAGTACTTC
>.|TRBV4-3|.|TRBJ1-5
CASSQGLRDTRQPQHF
TGCGCCAGCAGCCAAGGTCTCCGGGACACACGTCAGCCCCAGCATTTT
>few|TRBV5-6|.|TRBJ1-5
CASSRLRGTVQPQHF
TGTGCCAGCAGCCGGCTGCGAGGTACCGTTCAGCCCCAGCATTTT
>.|TRBV14|.|TRBJ2-7
CASSQVSSYEQYF
TGTGCCAGCAGCCAAGTCTCTTCCTACGAGCAGTACTTC
>.|TRBV18|.|TRBJ2-7
CASSPVHKSSYEQYF
TGTGCCAGCTCACCGGTCCATAAGAGCTCCTACGAGCAGTACTTC
>.|TRBV5-6|.|TRBJ1-2
CASSSGNYGYTF
TGTGCCAGCAGCTCAGGGAACTATGGCTACACCTTC
>few|TRBV5-1|TRBD2|TRBJ2-3
CASSSGLESDTQYF
TGCGCCAGCAGCTCGGGACTAGAGTCAGATACGCAGTATTTT
>few|TRBV7-9|.|TRBJ1-1
CASGPWKGGNTEAFF
TGTGCCAGCGGACCGTGGAAGGGGGGAAACACTGAAGCTTTCTTT
>.|TRBV11-2|.|TRBJ2-1
CASSLVGGYNEQFF
TGTGCCAGCAGCTTAGTGGGTGGGTACAATGAGCAGTTCTTC
>.|TRBV7-8|TRBD1|TRBJ1-2
CASSQPYETGFGYTF
TGTGCCAGCAGCCAACCGTACGAGACAGGGTTCGGCTACACCTTC
>few|TRBV4-3|.|TRBJ1-5
CASSQIWGNQPQHF
TGCGCCAGCAGCCAAATTTGGGGCAATCAGCCCCAGCATTTT
>.|TRBV27|.|TRBJ2-1
CASSYRKEPILAGVNEQFF
TGTGCCAGCAGTTATAGGAAGGAGCCAATTTTAGCCGGGGTCAATGAGCAGTTCTTC
>.|TRBV29-1|.|TRBJ1-4
CSVGEAWGAIAEKLFF
TGCAGCGTTGGTGAAGCCTGGGGGGCTATCGCCGAAAAACTGTTTTTT
>few|TRBV29-1|TRBD1|TRBJ2-1
CSVGKGAGYNEQFF
TGCAGCGTTGGGAAGGGGGCTGGTTACAATGAGCAGTTCTTC
>.|TRBV29-1|.|TRBJ2-5
CSVAQGGRVRETQYF
TGCAGCGTTGCCCAAGGTGGCAGGGTCCGAGAGACCCAGTACTTC
>.|TRBV7-6|.|TRBJ2-2
CASSFDTRRSGELFF
TGTGCCAGCAGCTTTGATACCAGACGGTCCGGGGAGCTGTTTTTT
>.|TRBV7-9|.|TRBJ2-5
CASSQGPLETQYF
TGTGCCAGCAGCCAGGGACCCTTGGAGACCCAGTACTTC
>.|TRBV7-2|.|TRBJ2-3
CASSLEWRSTYF
TGTGCCAGCAGCTTAGAGTGGCGTTCAACATATTTT
>few|TRBV19|TRBD2|TRBJ2-7
CASTPWAGGVEEQYF
TGTGCCAGTACCCCCTGGGCGGGAGGCGTGGAAGAGCAGTACTTC
>.|TRBV5-1|.|TRBJ2-3
CASSWGGGDTQYF
TGCGCCAGCAGCTGGGGAGGAGGAGATACGCAGTATTTT
>.|TRBV5-1|TRBD2|TRBJ2-1
CASSGRGVIYNEQFF
TGCGCCAGCAGCGGGAGGGGTGTTATATACAATGAGCAGTTCTTC
>.|TRBV11-2|.|TRBJ2-5
CASRKPGHGKETQYF
TGTGCCAGCAGAAAACCGGGACACGGAAAAGAGACCCAGTACTTC
>few|TRBV23-1|TRBD1|TRBJ2-2
CASTRTGGRTGELFF
TGCGCCAGCACCCGAACAGGGGGCCGCACCGGGGAGCTGTTTTTT
>few|TRBV2|.|TRBJ2-5
CASRAEEETQYF
TGTGCCAGCAGGGCAGAGGAAGAGACCCAGTACTTC
>.|TRBV6-1|TRBD1|TRBJ2-6
CASSEGWGLVGTGRSGANVLTF
TGTGCCAGCAGTGAAGGATGGGGACTGGTCGGGACAGGCCGCTCTGGGGCCAACGTCCTGACTTTC
>.|TRBV30|.|TRBJ1-5
CAWSGRGEQPQHF
TGTGCCTGGAGTGGGAGAGGGGAACAGCCCCAGCATTTT
>.|TRBV6-5|TRBD1|TRBJ1-1
CATGGTGRNTEAFF
TGTGCTACTGGGGGGACAGGGAGGAACACTGAAGCTTTCTTT
>.|TRBV6-1|.|TRBJ2-7
CASSPSIRGSYEQYF
TGTGCCAGCAGTCCCTCCATTCGGGGCAGCTACGAGCAGTACTTC
>.|TRBV4-1|.|TRBJ2-4
CASSQEFVRGRAETKNIQYF
TGCGCCAGCAGCCAAGAGTTTGTCCGGGGCAGGGCTGAAACCAAAAACATTCAGTACTTC
>.|TRBV6-1|.|TRBJ1-2
CASSTRLGNYGYTF
TGTGCCAGCAGTACCCGACTCGGTAACTATGGCTACACCTTC
>few|TRBV2|TRBD1|TRBJ2-7
CASRGTGTGEQYF
TGTGCCAGCAGGGGGACAGGGACCGGAGAGCAGTACTTC
>few|TRBV18|.|TRBJ2-7
CASSPVRGPSYEQYF
TGTGCCAGCTCACCAGTTCGGGGCCCTAGCTACGAGCAGTACTTC
>.|TRBV7-9|TRBD1|TRBJ1-2
CASSLDRVYGYTF
TGTGCCAGCAGCTTGGACAGGGTTTATGGCTACACCTTC
>.|TRBV30|.|TRBJ2-6
CAWSVWGYGANVLTF
TGTGCCTGGAGTGTCTGGGGATACGGGGCCAACGTCCTGACTTTC
>.|TRBV30|TRBD1|TRBJ2-7
CAWINRGRDYEQYF
TGTGCCTGGATAAACAGGGGTCGGGACTACGAGCAGTACTTC
>many|TRBV5-1|.|TRBJ1-3
CASSLNRRSSGNTIYF
TGCGCCAGCAGCTTGAACAGACGAAGCTCTGGAAACACCATATATTTT
>.|TRBV29-1|TRBD1|TRBJ2-3
CSVEMGQGTDTQYF
TGCAGCGTTGAAATGGGACAGGGGACAGATACGCAGTATTTT
>.|TRBV10-3|.|TRBJ1-1
CAISGDVLDREDTEAFF
TGTGCCATCAGTGGCGATGTTTTGGACAGAGAGGACACTGAAGCTTTCTTT
>few|TRBV27|TRBD1|TRBJ2-1
CASRRDRDAYNEQFF
TGTGCCAGCAGACGAGACAGGGACGCCTACAATGAGCAGTTCTTC
>.|TRBV30|TRBD1|TRBJ1-5
CAYGTGGGNQPQHF
TGTGCCTATGGGACAGGCGGCGGGAATCAGCCCCAGCATTTT
>few|TRBV28|.|TRBJ2-7
CASHPQLQYYEQYF
TGTGCCAGCCACCCGCAGCTTCAATACTACGAGCAGTACTTC
>.|TRBV6-1|.|TRBJ2-7
CASSVNQKIAEQYF
TGTGCCAGCAGTGTAAACCAGAAGATAGCGGAGCAGTACTTC
>few|TRBV29-1|.|TRBJ2-3
CSVERSGRPDTQYF
TGCAGCGTTGAACGGTCGGGCCGCCCGGATACGCAGTATTTT
>.|TRBV30|.|TRBJ1-5
CAWSADRSSGAQHF
TGTGCCTGGAGCGCCGACAGAAGTAGCGGGGCCCAGCATTTT
>.|TRBV6-6|.|TRBJ2-3
CASKTLGDTQYF
TGTGCCAGCAAAACACTGGGAGATACGCAGTATTTT